The sequence of this T cell receptor beta chain was determined in a study of blood T cell repertoires in COVID-19. Across the study: The study drew acute and convalescent COVID-19 samples from the United States, Italy and Spain. In each case, the material was cDNA or gDNA derived from T cells, B-cell-depleted T cells, or PBMCs.

The protocol was immunoSEQ multiplex PCR, while the TCRdb copy is restricted to in-frame clones and leaves out a portion. The sample includes about 340,000 clones, roughly 86% seen only once; the top ten take about 6.7%. This CDR3 is built from 13 residues. Germline CDR1 reads SGHTA; CDR2 reads FQGNSA. The V end was cut by 3 bases, the J end by 6 bases, with 9 bases between. Sequencing used peripheral blood. V usage is TRBV7-2 and J usage is TRBJ1-5; the D is unclear. The clonotype originates from a woman in her 70s with COVID-19, enrolled during active disease. Here the CDR3 DNA reads TGTGCCAGCAGCTTTCTAGCAACTCAGCCCCAGCATTTT. It specifies CASSFLATQPQHF.